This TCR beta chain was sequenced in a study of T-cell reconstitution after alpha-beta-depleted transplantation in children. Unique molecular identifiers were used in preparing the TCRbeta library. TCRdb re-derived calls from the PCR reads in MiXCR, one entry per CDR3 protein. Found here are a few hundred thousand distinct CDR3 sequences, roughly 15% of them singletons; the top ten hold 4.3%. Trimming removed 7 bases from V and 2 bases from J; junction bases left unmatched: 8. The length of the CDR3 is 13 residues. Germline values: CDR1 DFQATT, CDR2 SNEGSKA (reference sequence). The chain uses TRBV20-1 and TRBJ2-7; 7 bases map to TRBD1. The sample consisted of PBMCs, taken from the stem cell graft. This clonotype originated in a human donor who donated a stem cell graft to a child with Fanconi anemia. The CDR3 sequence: CSVLQGTTYEQYF. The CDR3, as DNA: TGCAGTGTTTTACAGGGGACAACCTACGAGCAGTACTTC.